This entry concerns a single T cell receptor beta chain. Its target is unknown. MiXCR, run by TCRdb on the 5' RACE reads, gives a single entry per CDR3 protein. The repertoire holds about 20,000 distinct CDR3 sequences, with roughly 15% as singletons. Time point described: sample taken at primary tumor resection. The CDR3 length is 13 residues. Germline loops: CDR1 SGHTA, CDR2 FQGTGA. Trimming took 4 bases from V and 1 from J, leaving 6 bases between them. These data are taken from a study of spatial heterogeneity in lung cancer. Overall study findings and caveats: Expanded intratumoral alpha and beta TCR counts tracked tumor mutation counts.

The clonotype comes from a female donor with early-stage non-small cell lung cancer. Sequencing used lung tumor tissue, obtained at surgery. The rearrangement uses TRBV7-3 and TRBJ2-3, with D hard to call. CDR3: CASSSRGTDTQYF. The CDR3, as DNA: TGTGCCAGCAGCTCCCGGGGCACAGATACGCAGTATTTT.